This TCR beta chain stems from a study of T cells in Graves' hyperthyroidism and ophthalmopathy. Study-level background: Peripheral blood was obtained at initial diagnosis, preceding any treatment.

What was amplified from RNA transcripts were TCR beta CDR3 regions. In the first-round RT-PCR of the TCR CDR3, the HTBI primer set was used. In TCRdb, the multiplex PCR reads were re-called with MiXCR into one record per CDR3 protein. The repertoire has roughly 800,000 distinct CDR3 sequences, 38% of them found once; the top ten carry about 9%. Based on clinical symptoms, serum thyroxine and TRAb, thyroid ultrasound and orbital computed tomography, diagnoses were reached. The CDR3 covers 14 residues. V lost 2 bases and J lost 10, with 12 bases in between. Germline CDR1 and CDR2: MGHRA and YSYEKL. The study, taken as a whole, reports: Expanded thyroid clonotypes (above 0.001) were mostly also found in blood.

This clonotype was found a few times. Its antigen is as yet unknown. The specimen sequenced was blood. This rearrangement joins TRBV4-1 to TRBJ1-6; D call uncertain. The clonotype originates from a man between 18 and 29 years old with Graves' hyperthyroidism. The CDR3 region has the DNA TGCGCCAGCAGCCAACTGGTCGAAGGGTCACCCCTCCACTTT. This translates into CASSQLVEGSPLHF.